These 16 T cell receptor beta chains share one sample of origin, sequenced in a study of T-cell memory formation after mild COVID-19. TCRdb reprocessed the 5' RACE reads via MiXCR and lists one record per CDR3 protein. The data show 200,000 to 300,000 distinct CDR3 sequences, 16% seen once. The sequencing sample was made of PBMCs or a T cell subset sorted from them (not recorded which). These receptors all come from a man younger than 35 who had mild COVID-19 (a few samples of this study predate the infection). Cell type and time point are not known.

This clonotype was picked up many times. The chain combines TRBV6-4 with TRBJ2-2; D gene uncertain. Between the trimmed V and J ends, which lost 0 bases and 5 bases, there was a span of 4 bases. This CDR3 has 13 amino acids. Germline CDR1 and CDR2: MRHNA and SNTAGT. In DNA, the CDR3 is TGTGCCAGCAGTGACTCGACTACCGGGGAGCTGTTTTTT. Translating it yields CASSDSTTGELFF.

In its sample, this clonotype was seen many times. The chain carries TRBV7-3 and TRBJ2-2, with TRBD1 as a possible D gene (6 bases). Germline CDR1 is SGHTA and CDR2 is FQGTGA. The CDR3 has 14 residues. The V and J ends lost 5 bases and 3 bases respectively, with 10 bases between them. CDR3 DNA sequence: TGTGCCAGCAGCCCCGGACAGCACACCGGGGAGCTGTTTTTT. It encodes CASSPGQHTGELFF.

The genes are TRBV5-8 and TRBJ1-6, with unresolved D. This CDR3 comprises 13 residues. Germline CDR1 reads SGHTS; CDR2 reads YDEGEE. V shed 5 bases and J shed 9 bases, with 12 bases lying between them. CDR3: CASSPLDRSPLHF. The CDR3 DNA sequence: TGTGCCAGCAGTCCGCTTGACCGTTCACCCCTCCACTTT.

The rearrangement links TRBV7-2 to TRBJ1-5, with D uncertain. The CDR3 contains 14 residues. Trimming shortened V by 3 bases and J by 1 base, and 7 bases separated the two germline ends. The germline V gene encodes CDR1 SGHTA and CDR2 FQGNSA. This CDR3 is CASSFIRSNQPQHF. The CDR3 coding sequence is TGTGCCAGCAGCTTCATCCGGAGCAATCAGCCCCAGCATTTT.

This clonotype showed up just a few times. Compared with germline, one end of the junction differs, possibly owing to a read error. The chain employs TRBV4-2 and TRBJ1-4, with D uncertain. CDR3 length: 16 amino acids. CDR1 and CDR2 from the germline V gene are LGHNA and YNFKEQ. The CDR3 region has the DNA TGCGCCAGCAGCCAAGATACCATCAGAGGGAATGAAAAACTGTTTTTT. Encoded protein: CASSQDTIRGNEKLFF.

This clonotype was observed a handful of times. The chain has TRBV4-2 and TRBJ2-7; D unclear. The ends were cut back, 0 bases at V and 3 bases at J, with 6 bases in the middle. The CDR3 length is 13 residues. CDR1 and CDR2 from the germline V gene are LGHNA and YNFKEQ. CDR3 nucleotide sequence: TGTGCCAGCAGCCAAGATAAGCTCTACGAGCAGTACTTC. This sequence encodes CASSQDKLYEQYF.

V is TRBV7-3 and J is TRBJ2-1, with 8 positions matching TRBD2. The germline CDR1 and CDR2 sequences are SGHTA and FQGTGA. Trimming at V came to 4 bases and at J to 2 bases, leaving 4 bases not matched to a gene. The CDR3 is made up of 15 amino acids. This CDR3 is CASSSRGAAYNEQFF. CDR3 bases: TGTGCCAGCAGCTCGCGGGGGGCGGCCTACAATGAGCAGTTCTTC.

The genes are TRBV5-1 and TRBJ2-5; possibly TRBD1 for D (6 bases). CDR1 is SGHRS and CDR2 is YFSETQ in the germline V gene. CDR3 length equals 14 residues. V was shortened by 4 bases and J by 4 bases, with 14 bases between the two germline ends. The CDR3: CASSMGVGAETQYF. CDR3 sequence (DNA): TGCGCCAGCAGCATGGGGGTGGGGGCAGAGACCCAGTACTTC. Full variable domain (missing parts from reference TRBV5-1 and TRBJ2-5): KAGVTQTPRYLIKTRGQQVTLSCSPISGHRSVSWYQQTPGQGLQFLFEYFSETQRNKGNFPGRFSGRQFSNSRSEMNVSTLELGDSALYLCASSMGVGAETQYFGPGTRLLVL.

This clonotype was seen a few times. This chain joins TRBV6-2 or TRBV6-3 and TRBJ1-1; TRBD1 agrees at 10 bases. Germline CDR1 and CDR2: MNHEY and SVGEGT. The CDR3 length is 14 residues. After removal of 2 bases from V and 11 bases from J, the junction contained 8 bases not matched to a gene. The CDR3 here is CASSYAGQGVGAFF. CDR3 bases: TGTGCCAGCAGTTACGCCGGACAGGGGGTTGGGGCTTTCTTT.

The gene calls are TRBV7-9 and TRBJ1-1; D gene unclear. The germline gives CDR1 SEHNR, CDR2 FQNEAQ (reference sequence). V shed 5 bases and J shed 6 bases, with 13 bases lying between them. There are 13 residues in the CDR3. CDR3 sequence (DNA): TGTGCCAGCAGCCCCCCCGAGGTCTCTGAAGCTTTCTTT. Protein: CASSPPEVSEAFF. Filled out from reference TRBV7-9 and TRBJ1-1, the complete variable domain reads DTGVSQNPRHKITKRGQNVTFRCDPISEHNRLYWYRQTLGQGPEFLTYFQNEAQLEKSRLLSDRFSAERPKGSFSTLEIQRTEQGDSAMYLCASSPPEVSEAFFGQGTRLTVV.

This clonotype was detected ten times or more. The chain combines TRBV5-1 with TRBJ1-1; a weak D match, TRBD1 (5 bases). Trimming took off 6 bases at V and 0 bases at J, with 15 bases between the two ends. CDR1 and CDR2 (germline): SGHRS, YFSETQ. CDR3 size: 15 residues. The CDR3 loop reads CASTIGGTVNTEAFF. The CDR3 DNA is TGCGCCAGCACGATTGGAGGGACTGTGAACACTGAAGCTTTCTTT.

This clonotype has only a few counts. V gene TRBV7-2 combines with J gene TRBJ1-1; TRBD1 matches at 8 bases. Germline CDR1 SGHTA, CDR2 FQGNSA. This CDR3 comprises 17 residues. The V and J ends lost 2 bases and 1 base, in that order; junction bases with no gene match: 9. CDR3 amino acids: CASSLSGRTGRNTEAFF. CDR3 DNA: TGTGCCAGCAGCTTATCCGGGCGGACAGGGAGGAACACTGAAGCTTTCTTT.

This clonotype has only a few counts. The chain joins TRBV5-6 to TRBJ1-5; TRBD1 aligns across 8 bases. Losses at the gene ends were 3 bases for V and 7 bases for J; bases not matched to a gene: 9. The germline gives CDR1 SGHDT, CDR2 YYEEEE. This CDR3 spans 15 amino acids. The CDR3 spells CASSYQGAREQPQHF. DNA of the CDR3: TGTGCCAGCAGCTACCAGGGGGCGCGTGAACAGCCCCAGCATTTT.

The chain combines TRBV2 with TRBJ2-5; 9 positions agree with TRBD2. With V trimmed by 1 base and J by 3 bases, 3 bases remained unmatched. The CDR3 has 15 residues. Germline V gene data show CDR1 as SNHLY and CDR2 as FYNNEI. The CDR3 spells CASSEEGGGEETQYF. The DNA for the CDR3 is TGTGCCAGCAGTGAAGAGGGCGGGGGGGAAGAGACCCAGTACTTC.

The J gene is TRBJ2-5, the V gene TRBV7-9, with 16 bases matching TRBD2. The germline V gene encodes CDR1 SEHNR and CDR2 FQNEAQ (reference sequence). V was pared by 4 bases and J by 2 bases, with 7 bases of the junction left unmatched. This CDR3 is built from 18 residues. This chain's CDR3 is CASSSGLAGGAKQETQYF. CDR3 DNA: TGTGCCAGCAGCTCGGGACTAGCGGGGGGGGCCAAACAAGAGACCCAGTACTTC.

V gene TRBV7-4 combines with J gene TRBJ1-1; no clear D. The CDR3 has 14 residues. Trimming removed 4 bases from V and 4 bases from J, with 13 bases in between. Germline-derived CDR1 and CDR2 are SGHVT and SQSDAQ. This chain's CDR3 is CASSSPAAGTEAFF. In DNA, the CDR3 is TGTGCCAGCAGCTCCCCGGCGGCGGGCACTGAAGCTTTCTTT.